This TCR beta chain was observed in a study of blood T cell repertoires in COVID-19. As handled by the study authors: By means of reference gene primer amplification, nucleated cell counts were estimated. The protocol was immunoSEQ multiplex PCR, while the TCRdb copy is restricted to in-frame clones and leaves out a portion. V and J calls and clone size follow that table, whereas D and trimming were derived from the DNA. In the table there are 45,000 to 60,000 clones, 85% to 95% of which are singletons. This clone was picked up one time. Input material: peripheral blood. The clonotype comes from a man aged 50-60 years with acute or convalescent COVID-19.

CDR3 region: CARNLPTGRGAFF. As DNA, the CDR3 is TGTGCCAGAAACCTTCCGACAGGGCGAGGAGCTTTCTTT. V usage is TRBV6-5 and J usage is TRBJ1-1; 7 bases align to TRBD1. The trim removed 9 bases at V and 10 bases at J, leaving 14 bases unmatched. Germline lookup yields CDR1 MNHEY and CDR2 SVGAGI. The CDR3 has 13 residues.